These 5 T cell receptor beta chains share one sample of origin, sequenced in a study of blood T cell repertoires in COVID-19. The assay was immunoSEQ multiplex PCR, and TCRdb's table has in-frame clones only and misses some. The top ten clones hold approximately 3.5% of a sample with around 120,000 clones, roughly nine tenths of them seen once. Sequencing used peripheral blood. The receptor set was obtained from a man aged 45-65 years with active COVID-19.

This chain connects TRBV20-1 to TRBJ2-7; 9 bases agree with TRBD2. Germline CDR1 and CDR2: DFQATT and SNEGSKA (reference sequence). The CDR3 spans 18 residues. V lost 3 bases to trimming and J lost 0 bases; unmatched junction nucleotides: 15. The CDR3 region has the DNA TGCAGTGCTAGTTTCGGGGGGCTAGCGGGACGTTCCTCCTACGAGCAGTACGTC. Its translation is CSASFGGLAGRSSYEQYV.

V and J are TRBV7-8 and TRBJ2-7; 10 bases are a match to TRBD1. Germline V lookup: CDR1 SGHVS, CDR2 FQNEAQ. The CDR3 consists of 15 residues. The J segment lost 3 bases and the V segment lost 0 bases, leaving 2 bases of the junction unmatched. In DNA, the CDR3 is TGTGCCAGCAGCTTAGCGACAGGGGGCCACTACGAGCAGTACTTC. Amino acid sequence: CASSLATGGHYEQYF. Filled out from reference TRBV7-8 and TRBJ2-7, the complete variable domain reads GAGVSQSPRYKVAKRGQDVALRCDPISGHVSLFWYQQALGQGPEFLTYFQNEAQLDKSGLPSDRFFAERPEGSVSTLKIQRTQQEDSAVYLCASSLATGGHYEQYFGPGTRLTVT.

The count of this clone is one. The chain joins TRBV7-9 to TRBJ2-7, with 11 bases aligning to TRBD2. The V gene's germline CDR1 is SEHNR and CDR2 FQNEAQ (reference sequence). The V gene end was trimmed by 0 bases and the J gene end by 1 base; junction bases not matched to a gene: 2. CDR3 length: 16 amino acids. The CDR3 coding sequence is TGTGCCAGCAGCTTAGCCGGGACTAGCGGATCCTACGAGCAGTACGTC. This sequence encodes CASSLAGTSGSYEQYV.

This chain joins TRBV19 and TRBJ1-1; tentative D call: TRBD1 (6 bases). CDR3 length: 14 amino acids. Between the trimmed V and J ends, which lost 5 bases and 0 bases, there was a span of 10 bases. CDR1 and CDR2 (germline): LNHDA, SQIVND (reference sequence). CDR3 nucleotide sequence: TGTGCCAGTAGTCCAGGGGAAATGAACACTGAAGCTTTCTTT. Encoded protein: CASSPGEMNTEAFF.

The chain carries TRBV10-2 and TRBJ2-4; 9 bases are a match to TRBD2. After removal of 4 bases from V and 1 base from J, the junction contained 8 bases not matched to a gene. This CDR3 contains 17 residues. Looked up from germline, CDR1 is WSHSY and CDR2 is SAAADI. This chain's CDR3 is CASSVGGRAGAKNIQYF. The CDR3 nucleotides read TGCGCCAGCAGTGTCGGCGGGAGGGCCGGGGCCAAAAACATTCAGTACTTC.